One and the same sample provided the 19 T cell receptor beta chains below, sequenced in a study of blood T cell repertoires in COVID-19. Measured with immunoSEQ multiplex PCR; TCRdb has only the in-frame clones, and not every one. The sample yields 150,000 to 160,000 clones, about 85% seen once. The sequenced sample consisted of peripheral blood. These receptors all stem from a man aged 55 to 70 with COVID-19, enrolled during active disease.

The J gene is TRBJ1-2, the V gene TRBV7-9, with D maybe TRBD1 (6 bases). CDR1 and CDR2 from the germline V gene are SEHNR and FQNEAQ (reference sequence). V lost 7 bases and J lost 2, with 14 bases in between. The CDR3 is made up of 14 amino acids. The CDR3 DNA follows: TGTGCCAGCAATCTGGACAGAGAGAACTATGGCTACACCTTC. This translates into CASNLDRENYGYTF.

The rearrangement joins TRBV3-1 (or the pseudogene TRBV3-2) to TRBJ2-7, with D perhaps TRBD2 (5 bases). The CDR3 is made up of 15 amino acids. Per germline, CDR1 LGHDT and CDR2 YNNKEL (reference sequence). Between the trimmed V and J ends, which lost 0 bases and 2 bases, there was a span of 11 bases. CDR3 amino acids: CASSQDMGDTYEQYF. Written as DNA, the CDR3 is TGTGCCAGCAGCCAAGATATGGGAGACACCTACGAGCAGTACTTC.

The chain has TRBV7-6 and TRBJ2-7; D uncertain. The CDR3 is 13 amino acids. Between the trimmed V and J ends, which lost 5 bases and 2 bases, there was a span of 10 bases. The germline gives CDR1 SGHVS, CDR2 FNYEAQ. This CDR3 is CASSPAQAYEQYF. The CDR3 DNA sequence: TGTGCCAGCAGCCCAGCCCAGGCCTACGAGCAGTACTTC.

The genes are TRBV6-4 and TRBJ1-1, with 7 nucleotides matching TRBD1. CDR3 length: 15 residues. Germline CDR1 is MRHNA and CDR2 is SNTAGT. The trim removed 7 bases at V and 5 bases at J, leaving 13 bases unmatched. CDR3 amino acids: CASTRRETGSTEAFF. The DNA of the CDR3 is TGTGCCAGCACCAGACGGGAGACAGGGAGTACTGAAGCTTTCTTT.

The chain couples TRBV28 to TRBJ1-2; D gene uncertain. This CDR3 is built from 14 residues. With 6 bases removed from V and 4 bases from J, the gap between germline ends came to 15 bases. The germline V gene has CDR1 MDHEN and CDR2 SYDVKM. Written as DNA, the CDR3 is TGTGCCAGCAGCGGCCGCGGCGCTGGCTATGGCTACACCTTC. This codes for CASSGRGAGYGYTF.

The CDR3 is CATSRRGNNEQFF. CDR3 DNA: TGTGCCACCAGCCGAAGGGGGAACAATGAGCAGTTCTTC. V is TRBV15 and J is TRBJ2-1; D may be TRBD1 (6 bases). V lost 5 bases and J lost 5, with 10 bases in between. Germline CDR1 reads LNHNV; CDR2 reads YYDKDF (reference sequence). The CDR3 is 13 amino acids.

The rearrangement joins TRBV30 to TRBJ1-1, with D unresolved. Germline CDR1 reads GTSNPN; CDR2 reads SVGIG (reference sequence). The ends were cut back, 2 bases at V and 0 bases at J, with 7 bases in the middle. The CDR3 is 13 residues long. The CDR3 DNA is TGTGCCTGGAGTCATGCGGTGAACACTGAAGCTTTCTTT. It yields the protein CAWSHAVNTEAFF.

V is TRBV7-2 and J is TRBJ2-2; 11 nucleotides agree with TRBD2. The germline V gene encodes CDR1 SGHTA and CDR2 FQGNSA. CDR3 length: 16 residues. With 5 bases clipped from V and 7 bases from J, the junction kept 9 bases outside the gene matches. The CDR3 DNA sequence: TGTGCCAGCAGCGGTAGCGGGAGGGCCGTCGGCGGGGAGCTGTTTTTT. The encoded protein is CASSGSGRAVGGELFF.

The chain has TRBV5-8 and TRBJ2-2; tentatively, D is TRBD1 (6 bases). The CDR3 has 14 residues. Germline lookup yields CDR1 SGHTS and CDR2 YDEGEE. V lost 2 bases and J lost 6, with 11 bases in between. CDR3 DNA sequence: TGTGCCAGCAGCTTAGGGGGAAGGGCCGGGGAGCTGTTTTTT. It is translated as CASSLGGRAGELFF.

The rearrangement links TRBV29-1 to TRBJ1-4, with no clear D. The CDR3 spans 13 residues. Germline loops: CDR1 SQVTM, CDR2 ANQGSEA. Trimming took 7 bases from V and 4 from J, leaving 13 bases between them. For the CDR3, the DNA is TGCAGCGCCAACGGAGGCCTTAATGAAAAACTGTTTTTT. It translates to CSANGGLNEKLFF.

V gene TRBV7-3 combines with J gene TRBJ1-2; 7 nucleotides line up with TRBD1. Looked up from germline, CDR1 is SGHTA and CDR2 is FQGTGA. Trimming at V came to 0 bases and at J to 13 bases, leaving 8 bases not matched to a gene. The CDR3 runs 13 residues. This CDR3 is CASSLTRQGSPTF. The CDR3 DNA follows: TGTGCCAGCAGCTTAACTCGACAGGGCTCCCCCACCTTC.

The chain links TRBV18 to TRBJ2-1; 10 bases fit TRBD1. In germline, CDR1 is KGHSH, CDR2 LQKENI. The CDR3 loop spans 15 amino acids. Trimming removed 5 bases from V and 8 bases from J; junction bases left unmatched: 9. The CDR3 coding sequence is TGTGCCAGCTCATTCCGGGACAGGGGTACAGATGAGCAGTTCTTC. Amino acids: CASSFRDRGTDEQFF.

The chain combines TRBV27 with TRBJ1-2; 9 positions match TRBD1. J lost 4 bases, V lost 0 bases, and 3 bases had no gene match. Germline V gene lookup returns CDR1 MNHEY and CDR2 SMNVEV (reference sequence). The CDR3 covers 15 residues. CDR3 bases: TGTGCCAGCAGTTTATCGGCGGGACAGGGCTATGGCTACACCTTC. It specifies CASSLSAGQGYGYTF.

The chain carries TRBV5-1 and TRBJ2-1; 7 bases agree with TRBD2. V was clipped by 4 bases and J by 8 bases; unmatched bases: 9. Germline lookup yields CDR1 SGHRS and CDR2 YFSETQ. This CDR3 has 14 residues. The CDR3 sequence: CASSPRTSGDEQFF. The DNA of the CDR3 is TGCGCCAGCAGCCCCCGGACTAGTGGAGATGAGCAGTTCTTC.

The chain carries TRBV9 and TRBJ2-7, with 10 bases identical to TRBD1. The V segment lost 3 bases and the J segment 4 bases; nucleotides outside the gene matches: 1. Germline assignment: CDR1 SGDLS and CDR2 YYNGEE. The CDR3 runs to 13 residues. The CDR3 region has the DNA TGTGCCAGCAGCGAGGGACAGGGGTACGAGCAGTACTTC. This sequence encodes CASSEGQGYEQYF.

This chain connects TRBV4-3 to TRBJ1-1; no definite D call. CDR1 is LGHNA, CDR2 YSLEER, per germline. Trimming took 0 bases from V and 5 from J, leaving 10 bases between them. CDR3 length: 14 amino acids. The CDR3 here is CASSQDQGRTEAFF. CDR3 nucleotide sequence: TGCGCCAGCAGCCAAGATCAAGGGAGGACTGAAGCTTTCTTT.

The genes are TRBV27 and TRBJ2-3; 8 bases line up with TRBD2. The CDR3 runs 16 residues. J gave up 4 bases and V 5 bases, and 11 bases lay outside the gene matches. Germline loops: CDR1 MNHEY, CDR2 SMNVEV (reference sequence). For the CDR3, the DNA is TGTGCCAGCAGTCCGATAGCGGGGACGGGGGCAGATACGCAGTATTTT. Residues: CASSPIAGTGADTQYF.

The CDR3 loop reads CASSFGGVGNQPQHF. CDR3 in DNA: TGTGCCAGCAGCTTCGGGGGGGTCGGGAATCAGCCCCAGCATTTT. The chain has TRBV5-8 and TRBJ1-5; D is possibly TRBD1 (5 bases). Germline V CDR1 and CDR2: SGHTS, YDEGEE. This CDR3 is built from 15 residues. With 2 bases removed from V and 4 bases from J, the gap between germline ends came to 13 bases.

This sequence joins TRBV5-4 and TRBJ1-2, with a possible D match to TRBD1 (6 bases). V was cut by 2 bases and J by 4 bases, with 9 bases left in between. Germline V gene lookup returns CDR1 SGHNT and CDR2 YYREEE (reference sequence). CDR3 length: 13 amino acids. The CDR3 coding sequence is TGTGCCAGCAGCTTACAGGGCCTCTATGGCTACACCTTC. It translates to CASSLQGLYGYTF.